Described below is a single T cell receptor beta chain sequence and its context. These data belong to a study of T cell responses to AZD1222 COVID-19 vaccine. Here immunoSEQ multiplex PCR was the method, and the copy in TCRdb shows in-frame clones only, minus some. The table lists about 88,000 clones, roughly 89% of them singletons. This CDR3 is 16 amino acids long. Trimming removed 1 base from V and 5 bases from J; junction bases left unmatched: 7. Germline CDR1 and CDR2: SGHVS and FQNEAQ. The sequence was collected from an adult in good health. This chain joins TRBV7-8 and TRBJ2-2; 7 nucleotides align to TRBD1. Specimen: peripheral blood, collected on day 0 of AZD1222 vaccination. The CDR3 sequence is CASSLVEGGWTGELFF. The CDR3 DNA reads TGTGCCAGCAGCTTAGTGGAAGGGGGCTGGACCGGGGAGCTGTTTTTT.